This TCR beta chain was recorded in a study of PD-L1 blockade in urothelial cancer. On the study more broadly: Most of the 29 patients were males with bladder-origin urothelial cancer. At 3 weeks after treatment start (second dose) and again at 6 weeks, blood was analyzed.

The J segment lost 9 bases and the V segment lost 6 bases, leaving 3 bases of the junction unmatched. The CDR3 extends over 11 amino acids. Germline V gene lookup returns CDR1 SNHLY and CDR2 FYNNEI. Time point described: pretreatment peripheral blood. Samples spanned pretreatment and treatment, with 1 to 8 time points per patient. TCRdb's copy holds only in-frame clones and misses some; the assay was immunoSEQ multiplex PCR. In the table there are 50,000 or so clones, about 86% of which are singletons. The chain uses TRBV2 and TRBJ2-3; 7 bases align to TRBD2. This receptor was identified in a man in his fifties or sixties with urothelial cancer. The specimen was PBMCs, collected around atezolizumab (anti-PD-L1) treatment. In nucleotides, the CDR3 is TGTGCCAGCAGCCGGGACTACACGCAGTATTTT. This codes for CASSRDYTQYF.